These 25 T cell receptor beta chains originate from one sample sequenced in a study of cytomegalovirus exposure and HLA in healthy donors (dated by TCRdb to about 2017). Library method: the immunoSEQ multiplex PCR assay. In its TCRdb copy, this immuneACCESS table keeps in-frame sequences only and misses some clones. Where compared with another copy, unresolved V genes explain less than half of these, and the others have no known cause. The sample table shows under 80,000 clones, and 90% to 95% are seen once. Of the sample, roughly 2% is held by the ten largest clones. The sequenced material came from PBMCs. These receptors were obtained from a woman under 30 in good health and CMV-seronegative.

V is TRBV18 and J is TRBJ1-4, with 11 bases that match TRBD1. Germline values: CDR1 KGHSH, CDR2 LQKENI. V was pared by 2 bases and J by 3 bases, with 2 bases of the junction left unmatched. CDR3 length: 16 amino acids. The CDR3 DNA reads TGTGCCAGCTCACCAGGACAGGGGGCAGCTAATGAAAAACTGTTTTTT. This encodes CASSPGQGAANEKLFF.

CDR3 sequence: CASSVLGASGRRQETQYF. In DNA, the CDR3 is TGTGCCAGCAGCGTCTTGGGGGCTAGCGGGAGGAGACAAGAGACCCAGTACTTC. V is TRBV9 and J is TRBJ2-5; TRBD2 agrees at 11 bases. This CDR3 spans 18 amino acids. Germline trimming cut 2 bases from V and 2 bases from J; bases unmatched to any gene: 11. The germline CDR1 and CDR2 sequences are SGDLS and YYNGEE.

This chain links TRBV28 with TRBJ2-5; 7 bases agree with TRBD1. The trim removed 3 bases at V and 3 bases at J, leaving 7 bases unmatched. The CDR3 totals 15 residues. From germline, CDR1 is MDHEN and CDR2 SYDVKM. The CDR3 protein is CASSFPTGQKETQYF. DNA of the CDR3: TGTGCCAGCAGTTTTCCAACGGGACAGAAAGAGACCCAGTACTTC. Complete variable domain (other parts from reference TRBV28 and TRBJ2-5): DVKVTQSSRYLVKRTGEKVFLECVQDMDHENMFWYRQDPGLGLRLIYFSYDVKMKEKGDIPEGYSVSREKKERFSLILESASTNQTSMYLCASSFPTGQKETQYFGPGTRLLVL.

The chain couples TRBV5-8 to TRBJ2-6, with TRBD2 identical over 12 bases. There are 19 residues in the CDR3. Trimming at V came to 5 bases and at J to 3 bases, leaving 12 bases not matched to a gene. Looked up from germline, CDR1 is SGHTS and CDR2 is YDEGEE. CDR3 bases: TGTGCCAGCAGTTACGATCCGACTAGCGGGAGTTTTGGGGCCAACGTCCTGACTTTC. Its protein is CASSYDPTSGSFGANVLTF.

The rearrangement uses TRBV2 and TRBJ1-5; weak D call: TRBD1 (6 bases). Germline-derived CDR1 and CDR2 are SNHLY and FYNNEI. There are 14 residues in the CDR3. V lost 7 bases and J lost 1, with 11 bases in between. The DNA of the CDR3 is TGTGCCAGCAACTACAGGGAGAGCAATCAGCCCCAGCATTTT. It yields the protein CASNYRESNQPQHF.

The chain couples TRBV10-3 to TRBJ2-5, with D possibly matching TRBD1 (6 bases). Trimming took 3 bases from V and 4 from J, leaving 21 bases between them. This CDR3 has 17 amino acids. CDR1 is ENHRY, CDR2 SYGVKD, per germline. This chain's CDR3 is CAISEQDIGLQGETQYF. CDR3 in DNA: TGTGCCATCAGTGAACAGGACATAGGGCTACAGGGAGAGACCCAGTACTTC.

This chain joins TRBV5-1 and TRBJ2-5; the D gene is possibly TRBD2 (6 bases). CDR1 and CDR2 from the germline V gene are SGHRS and YFSETQ. V was cut by 2 bases and J by 4 bases, with 9 bases left in between. The CDR3 has 13 residues. The CDR3 nucleotides are TGCGCCAGCAGCTTCGGACTAATAGAGACCCAGTACTTC. Its protein is CASSFGLIETQYF.

The chain is built from TRBV6-5 and TRBJ1-1, with a weak D call TRBD1 (6 bases). This CDR3 comprises 14 residues. The V end was cut by 6 bases, the J end by 8 bases, with 19 bases between. CDR1 MNHEY and CDR2 SVGAGI come from the germline V gene. Written as DNA, the CDR3 is TGTGCCAGCAGCCCCGACAGGAAAGGGCGAGAAGCTTTCTTT. This encodes CASSPDRKGREAFF.

The genes are TRBV18 and TRBJ2-5, with 10 bases that match TRBD1. Per germline, CDR1 KGHSH and CDR2 LQKENI. J gave up 2 bases and V 2 bases, and 5 bases lay outside the gene matches. The CDR3 has 16 amino acids. CDR3 nucleotides: TGTGCCAGCTCACCAACGGGACAGGGGATACAAGAGACCCAGTACTTC. Translation: CASSPTGQGIQETQYF.

The V gene is TRBV4-3, the J gene TRBJ2-3, with 11 bases lining up with TRBD2. Trimming took 0 bases from V and 4 from J; bases not matched to a gene: 3. The CDR3 runs to 16 residues. CDR1 and CDR2 from the germline V gene are LGHNA and YSLEER. The CDR3 DNA reads as TGCGCCAGCAGCCAAGAGTTAGCGGGGGGGGCAGATACGCAGTATTTT. Residues: CASSQELAGGADTQYF.

The rearrangement joins TRBV19 to TRBJ2-7; the match to TRBD2 covers 7 bases. The CDR3 length is 13 residues. Germline values: CDR1 LNHDA, CDR2 SQIVND (reference sequence). V dropped 3 bases and J dropped 3; count of bases not matched to a gene: 2. As DNA, the CDR3 is TGTGCCAGTAGTATGGGAGGGAACTACGAGCAGTACTTC. This codes for CASSMGGNYEQYF.

The genes are TRBV18 and TRBJ2-5; 9 positions match TRBD2. V was pared by 0 bases and J by 1 base, with 6 bases of the junction left unmatched. From germline, CDR1 is KGHSH and CDR2 LQKENI. The CDR3 has 17 residues. Here the CDR3 DNA reads TGTGCCAGCTCACCACCGTGGCGGGGGGGCCCCCAAGAGACCCAGTACTTC. Its translation: CASSPPWRGGPQETQYF.

V usage is TRBV27 and J usage is TRBJ2-5; possible D gene TRBD2, 6 bases. Trimming removed 5 bases at V and 5 bases at J, with 12 bases between. This CDR3 is built from 13 residues. CDR1 MNHEY and CDR2 SMNVEV come from the germline V gene (reference sequence). Here the CDR3 reads CASSEGRRETQYF. CDR3 DNA sequence: TGTGCCAGCAGTGAGGGGAGGAGGGAGACCCAGTACTTC.

This clone was detected once. The rearrangement uses TRBV6-5 and TRBJ2-1, with 10 bases lining up with TRBD1. CDR1 and CDR2 (germline): MNHEY, SVGAGI. This CDR3 has 12 amino acids. After removal of 8 bases from V and 7 bases from J, the junction contained 2 bases not matched to a gene. The CDR3 bases are TGTGCCAGCCGACAGGGGGCGAATGAGCAGTTCTTC. Amino acids: CASRQGANEQFF.

The chain carries TRBV28 and TRBJ2-5; D unresolved. The V gene lost 7 bases and the J gene lost 3 bases, with 9 bases spanning the gap. The CDR3 consists of 12 residues. Germline V lookup: CDR1 MDHEN, CDR2 SYDVKM. CDR3 amino acids: CASNYAKETQYF. The DNA of the CDR3 is TGTGCCAGCAACTACGCGAAAGAGACCCAGTACTTC.

V gene TRBV30 combines with J gene TRBJ1-1, with D perhaps TRBD1 (6 bases). The CDR3 sequence is 14 residues long. Trimming took off 3 bases at V and 1 base at J, with 12 bases between the two ends. Germline V lookup: CDR1 GTSNPN, CDR2 SVGIG (reference sequence). This chain's CDR3 is CAWSTGKGNTEAFF. The CDR3 region has the DNA TGTGCCTGGAGCACAGGGAAGGGGAACACTGAAGCTTTCTTT.

The chain is built from TRBV7-2 and TRBJ2-3; TRBD2 might be the D (6 bases). The V gene's germline CDR1 is SGHTA and CDR2 FQGNSA. Trimming took off 8 bases at V and 1 base at J, with 25 bases between the two ends. The CDR3 spans 18 residues. CDR3 region: CASARASLWGTGTDTQYF. CDR3 nucleotide sequence: TGTGCCAGCGCGAGAGCCTCCCTTTGGGGGACTGGCACAGATACGCAGTATTTT.

J is TRBJ2-1 and V is TRBV11-2; the match to TRBD2 covers 10 bases. V trimming: 3 bases; J trimming: 7 bases; junction bases outside the gene matches: 9. The CDR3 runs to 16 residues. The germline V gene encodes CDR1 SGHAT and CDR2 FQNNGV. The CDR3 sequence is CASSFNSGGAANEQFF. The DNA of the CDR3 is TGTGCCAGCAGCTTCAACAGCGGGGGGGCTGCTAATGAGCAGTTCTTC.

The V and J genes are TRBV28 and TRBJ1-5; 7 positions match TRBD1. CDR1 is MDHEN and CDR2 is SYDVKM in the germline V gene. The V and J ends lost 4 bases and 0 bases, in that order; junction bases with no gene match: 3. The CDR3 length is 15 residues. Written as DNA, the CDR3 is TGTGCCAGCAGTTGGGACAGCCATAGCAATCAGCCCCAGCATTTT. Amino acid sequence: CASSWDSHSNQPQHF. Supplemented by reference TRBV28 and TRBJ1-5, the full variable domain reads DVKVTQSSRYLVKRTGEKVFLECVQDMDHENMFWYRQDPGLGLRLIYFSYDVKMKEKGDIPEGYSVSREKKERFSLILESASTNQTSMYLCASSWDSHSNQPQHFGDGTRLSIL.

The chain links TRBV4-1 to TRBJ2-2; no definite D call. V lost 2 bases and J lost 1, with 8 bases in between. CDR1 and CDR2 from the germline V gene are MGHRA and YSYEKL. This CDR3 region has 15 residues. This CDR3 is CASSQWAENTGELFF. The CDR3 coding sequence is TGCGCCAGCAGCCAATGGGCAGAGAACACCGGGGAGCTGTTTTTT.

V and J are TRBV29-1 and TRBJ1-1; D uncertain. CDR3 length: 11 amino acids. V was trimmed by 3 bases and J by 4 bases, leaving 6 bases between them. Germline V gene sequence: CDR1 SQVTM, CDR2 ANQGSEA. In nucleotides, the CDR3 is TGCAGCGTTGATCTAGGCACTGAAGCTTTCTTT. Its translation: CSVDLGTEAFF.

The gene calls are TRBV30 and TRBJ2-2; TRBD2 agrees at 15 bases. The V gene's germline CDR1 is GTSNPN and CDR2 SVGIG (reference sequence). This CDR3 is built from 16 residues. V was clipped by 5 bases and J by 2 bases; unmatched bases: 3. CDR3 residues: CAWGTSGGINTGELFF. The CDR3 region has the DNA TGTGCCTGGGGGACTAGCGGGGGGATAAACACCGGGGAGCTGTTTTTT.

V and J are TRBV7-3 and TRBJ2-7, with 7 bases fitting TRBD1. The V and J ends lost 1 base and 4 bases, in that order; junction bases with no gene match: 7. Per the germline V gene, CDR1 is SGHTA and CDR2 is FQGTGA. The CDR3 sequence is 15 residues long. The CDR3 spells CASSLISGGYYEQYF. CDR3 coding DNA: TGTGCCAGCAGCTTAATATCAGGGGGATATTACGAGCAGTACTTC.

The chain joins TRBV28 to TRBJ2-3, with D unresolved. The germline V and J ends were trimmed by 1 base and 4 bases, with 15 bases remaining between them. Per the germline V gene, CDR1 is MDHEN and CDR2 is SYDVKM. The length of the CDR3 is 16 residues. CDR3 coding DNA: TGTGCCAGCAGTTTATTTGGGCCTCAGAGATCAGATACGCAGTATTTT. Translated: CASSLFGPQRSDTQYF.

This chain uses TRBV6-5 with TRBJ2-7; D possibly corresponds to TRBD1 (5 bases). This CDR3 is 15 amino acids long. V gave up 0 bases and J gave up 0 bases, with 9 bases separating them. CDR1 is MNHEY and CDR2 is SVGAGI in the germline V gene. CDR3 in DNA: TGTGCCAGCAGTTACTCAGGCCAGGGCTCCTACGAGCAGTACTTC. It codes for CASSYSGQGSYEQYF.